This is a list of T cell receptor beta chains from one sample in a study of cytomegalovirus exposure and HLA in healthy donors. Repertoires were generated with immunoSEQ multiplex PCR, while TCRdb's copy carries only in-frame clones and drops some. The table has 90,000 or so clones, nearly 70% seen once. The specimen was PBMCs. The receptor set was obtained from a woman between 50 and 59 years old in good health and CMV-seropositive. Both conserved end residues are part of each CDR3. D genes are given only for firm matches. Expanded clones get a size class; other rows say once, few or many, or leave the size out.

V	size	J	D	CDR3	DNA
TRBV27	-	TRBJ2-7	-	CASSFSSSYEQYF	TGTGCCAGCAGTTTCTCTAGCTCCTACGAGCAGTACTTC
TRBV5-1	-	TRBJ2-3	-	CASSLGGVSTDTQYF	TGCGCCAGCAGCTTGGGGGGCGTGAGCACAGATACGCAGTATTTT
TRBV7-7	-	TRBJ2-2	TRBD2	CASSLPSGNTGELFF	TGTGCCAGCAGCTTACCTAGCGGGAATACCGGGGAGCTGTTTTTT
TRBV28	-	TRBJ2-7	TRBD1	CASSSPGTGLGLGQYF	TGTGCCAGCAGTTCGCCCGGGACAGGGTTGGGATTAGGGCAGTACTTC
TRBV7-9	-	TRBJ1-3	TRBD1	CASSTTGDGNTIYF	TGTGCCAGCAGCACGACAGGGGACGGAAACACCATATATTTT
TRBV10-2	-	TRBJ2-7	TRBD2	CASSEVAGGYEQYF	TGCGCCAGCAGTGAGGTAGCGGGAGGGTACGAGCAGTACTTC
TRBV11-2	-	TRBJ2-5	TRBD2	CASSTQPGLAGTSQTQYF	TGTGCCAGCAGCACCCAGCCGGGACTAGCGGGAACCTCCCAGACCCAGTACTTC
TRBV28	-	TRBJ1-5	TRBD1	CASGTGHQPQHF	TGTGCCAGCGGGACAGGTCATCAGCCCCAGCATTTT
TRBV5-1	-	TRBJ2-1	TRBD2	CASSLRLASSSYNEQFF	TGCGCCAGCAGCTTACGACTAGCGTCGAGCTCCTACAATGAGCAGTTCTTC
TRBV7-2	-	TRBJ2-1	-	CASPYGSRRDGSYNEQFF	TGTGCCAGCCCCTACGGGTCTCGGCGGGACGGGTCCTACAATGAGCAGTTCTTC
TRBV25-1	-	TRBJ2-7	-	CASSGLVFPYEQYF	TGTGCCAGCAGTGGACTAGTTTTTCCCTACGAGCAGTACTTC
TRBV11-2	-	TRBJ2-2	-	CASTAATGGELFF	TGTGCCAGCACCGCCGCAACGGGAGGGGAGCTGTTTTTT
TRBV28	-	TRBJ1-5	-	CASSVPGTHGNQPQHF	TGTGCCAGCAGTGTCCCCGGGACTCATGGCAATCAGCCCCAGCATTTT
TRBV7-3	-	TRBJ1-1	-	CASSTAGFFGNTEAFF	TGTGCCAGCAGCACTGCAGGGTTCTTCGGGAACACTGAAGCTTTCTTT
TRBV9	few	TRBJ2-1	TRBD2	CASSVGIDALAGYNEQFF	TGTGCCAGCAGCGTAGGAATCGACGCCCTAGCGGGCTACAATGAGCAGTTCTTC
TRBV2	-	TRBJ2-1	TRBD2	CASSPGVAGYNEQFF	TGTGCCAGCAGCCCGGGGGTAGCGGGGTACAATGAGCAGTTCTTC
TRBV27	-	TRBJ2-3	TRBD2	CASSLRAGMGPDTQYF	TGTGCCAGCAGTTTAAGAGCGGGAATGGGTCCAGATACGCAGTATTTT
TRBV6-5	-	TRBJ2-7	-	CASSSGTLTYEQYF	TGTGCCAGCAGCTCCGGGACACTGACCTACGAGCAGTACTTC
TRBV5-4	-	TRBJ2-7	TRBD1	CASSQGTGGYEQYF	TGTGCCAGCAGCCAAGGGACAGGGGGGTACGAGCAGTACTTC
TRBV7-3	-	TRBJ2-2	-	CASSRPSGTGELFF	TGTGCCAGCAGCCGCCCCTCAGGCACCGGGGAGCTGTTTTTT
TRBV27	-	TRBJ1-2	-	CASSYSREAYGYTF	TGTGCCAGCAGTTACAGCCGGGAGGCCTATGGCTACACCTTC
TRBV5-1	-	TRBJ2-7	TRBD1	CASSLAGTEEQYF	TGCGCCAGCAGCTTGGCTGGGACAGAAGAGCAGTACTTC